This T cell receptor (beta chain) is drawn from a study of blood T cell repertoires in COVID-19. About the study: PBMCs, B-cell-depleted T cells, or T cells provided the cDNA or gDNA that made up the material.

Using immunoSEQ multiplex PCR, the repertoire was profiled, and TCRdb retains in-frame clones only, with some absent. The sample has about 220,000 clones, approximately 83% seen once. Participants spanned ages about 18 to 100 years and resided in fewer than 30 US areas. CDR1 and CDR2 from the germline V gene are KGHSH and LQKENI. V was clipped by 3 bases and J by 1 base, with 19 bases between them. The CDR3 runs to 17 residues. The rearrangement joins TRBV18 to TRBJ2-7, with D tentatively TRBD1 (6 bases). The receptor's source is a woman aged 55-70 years who had recovered from COVID-19. The specimen sequenced was PBMCs or T cells enriched from blood (not recorded which). The CDR3 nucleotides are TGTGCCAGCTCACCTACACCTGGACAGCTTATTTCCTACGAGCAGTACTTC. Translation: CASSPTPGQLISYEQYF.